These 11 T cell receptor beta chains came from one sample sequenced in a study of T cell repertoires in cytomegalovirus infection (dated by TCRdb to between 2018 and 2021). TCRdb lists the instrument as Illumina HiSeq 1500. TCRdb applied fastp at Q25 and MiXCR to the public reads, then kept only in-frame beta chains. Each record represents a unique CDR3 protein, reported with the most common genes and DNA among its rows. Present in this sample are approximately 910,000 distinct CDR3 sequences, approximately 32% of which were seen just once. The top ten clones comprise around 15% of the sample. The treatment or condition label on this specimen signifies: in vitro stimulation with specific CMV peptide epitopes to enrich CMV-specific T cells. Which antigens these TCRs recognize remains unknown. The sequencing here drew on cultured CD8+ T cells from PBMCs, taken from culture after CMV antigen stimulation. These receptors all come from a human donor in good health (CMV status not recorded). Some clones in this sample may be carry-over from other donors' samples.

This clonotype was recorded many times. The rearrangement joins TRBV7-8 to TRBJ2-7; weak D call: TRBD2 (6 bases). Germline CDR1 and CDR2: SGHVS and FQNEAQ. V lost 2 bases, J lost 3 bases, and 11 bases lay in between. The CDR3 is made up of 14 amino acids. As DNA, the CDR3 is TGTGCCAGCAGCTTAAGTGGGGGGAGCTACGAGCAGTACGTC. Encoded protein: CASSLSGGSYEQYV.

About this clonotype: This may be a read error: a much more frequent sequence differs by one nucleotide. The genes are TRBV7-2 and TRBJ1-3; D perhaps matches TRBD1 (6 bases). Germline values: CDR1 SGHTA, CDR2 FQGNSA. This CDR3 has 14 residues. The CDR3 nucleotides are TGTGTCAGCAGCTCAACAGGGCCTGGAAACACCATATATTTT. It translates to CVSSSTGPGNTIYF.

This clonotype appeared a few times. V and J are TRBV27 and TRBJ2-3; D is possibly TRBD2 (6 bases). Germline V gene data show CDR1 as MNHEY and CDR2 as SMNVEV (reference sequence). The CDR3 runs 15 residues. Trimming removed 1 base from V and 5 bases from J, with 13 bases in between. CDR3 in DNA: TGTGCCAGCAGTTTATTGGGAGTCGGGGGAGATACGCAGTATTTT. Encoded protein: CASSLLGVGGDTQYF.

This clonotype showed up many times. The chain recombines TRBV7-8 with TRBJ2-1; the match to TRBD2 covers 9 bases. This CDR3 has 18 amino acids. V was pared by 1 base and J by 5 bases, with 12 bases of the junction left unmatched. Germline V lookup: CDR1 SGHVS, CDR2 FQNEAQ. This CDR3 reads CASSLERTGAGGNNEQFF. CDR3 coding DNA: TGTGCCAGCAGCTTAGAGCGGACTGGAGCGGGGGGTAACAATGAGCAGTTCTTC.

The chain is built from TRBV5-6 and TRBJ2-2; D is undetermined. The CDR3 totals 15 residues. V lost 4 bases and J 0 bases, leaving 10 bases between the germline ends. Germline assignment: CDR1 SGHDT and CDR2 YYEEEE. CDR3 nucleotide sequence: TGTGCCAGCAGCAAGCCTGGGCCGAACACCGGGGAGCTGTTTTTT. It codes for CASSKPGPNTGELFF.

This clonotype was seen more than once but under ten times. This chain connects TRBV12-3 or TRBV12-4 to TRBJ1-5, with unresolved D. CDR3 length equals 15 residues. V lost 4 bases, J lost 2 bases, and 12 bases lay in between. CDR3 DNA sequence: TGTGCCAGCAGTTCAGGACCGCCCGGCAATCAGCCCCAGCATTTT. Amino acid sequence: CASSSGPPGNQPQHF.

V usage is TRBV7-9 and J usage is TRBJ1-2, with D maybe TRBD1 (6 bases). Germline loops: CDR1 SEHNR, CDR2 FQNEAQ (reference sequence). V lost 2 bases and J 5 bases, leaving 12 bases between the germline ends. The CDR3 has 14 residues. The CDR3 DNA reads TGTGCCAGCAGCTTACAGGGGCAGACGTATGGCTACACCTTC. Translated, it gives CASSLQGQTYGYTF.

V and J are TRBV29-1 and TRBJ1-1, with D hard to call. The length of the CDR3 is 13 residues. V was pared by 4 bases and J by 5 bases, with 14 bases between. Per germline, CDR1 SQVTM and CDR2 ANQGSEA. This CDR3 is CSVGEGRKTEAFF. The CDR3 nucleotides are TGCAGCGTTGGTGAGGGTAGGAAGACTGAAGCTTTCTTT.

The J gene is TRBJ1-1, the V gene TRBV27; no reliable D call. Germline-derived CDR1 and CDR2 are MNHEY and SMNVEV (reference sequence). The CDR3 has 14 residues. With 6 bases removed from V and 6 bases from J, the gap between germline ends came to 17 bases. The CDR3 DNA reads as TGTGCCAGCAGCCTCAGGCAGGACCGCGCTGAAGCTTTCTTT. It yields the protein CASSLRQDRAEAFF.

The chain couples TRBV14 to TRBJ2-7; 8 bases are shared with TRBD2. The junction had 13 bases not matched to a gene; V was cut back by 3 bases and J by 3 bases. The CDR3 is 17 amino acids. Per the germline V gene, CDR1 is SGHDN and CDR2 is FVKESK. CDR3 residues: CASSHDLGGGAVYEQYF. CDR3 nucleotide sequence: TGTGCCAGCAGCCACGACCTCGGGGGGGGGGCCGTCTACGAGCAGTACTTC.

V is TRBV7-9 and J is TRBJ2-3; 11 positions match TRBD2. J lost 2 bases, V lost 5 bases, and 9 bases had no gene match. The CDR3 spans 17 residues. The V gene's germline CDR1 is SEHNR and CDR2 FQNEAQ (reference sequence). CDR3 DNA: TGTGCCAGCAGCCCCTTGGGACTAGCGGAATACACAGATACGCAGTATTTT. Residues: CASSPLGLAEYTDTQYF.